This TCR beta chain is drawn from a study of CD8+ T cells in alopecia areata. Regarding the study as a whole: Relative to normal scalp, lesional scalp, especially alopecia totalis/universalis, showed higher clonality. Persistence of many expanded lesional clones was seen in scalp and blood during tofacitinib.

As concerns this clone: No antigen is known for it.

Treatment in this sample: oral pan-JAK inhibitor, 5-10 mg twice daily. The CDR3 totals 16 residues. Unmatched junction bases numbered 13, after V lost 5 bases and J lost 5 bases. Germline V gene lookup returns CDR1 LNHDA and CDR2 SQIVND (reference sequence). Extraction and reverse transcription of RNA yielded cDNA as the sequencing template. Using immunoSEQ multiplex PCR, the repertoire was profiled, and TCRdb retains in-frame clones only, with some absent. This table holds 200,000 to 250,000 clones, roughly 66% found once. The rearrangement uses TRBV19 and TRBJ2-5; the match to TRBD2 covers 8 bases. The receptor comes from a human donor with alopecia areata. Here the sequenced sample was CD4+ T cells sorted from blood, taken at approximately week 42, from a patient treated with tofacitinib. The CDR3 bases are TGTGCCAGTAGTGGGGACGCTCCGGGACTAGATGAGACCCAGTACTTC. It encodes CASSGDAPGLDETQYF.